This TCR beta chain is drawn from a study of Ad26.COV2.S vaccination and SARS-CoV-2 variants. The assay was immunoSEQ multiplex PCR, and TCRdb's table has in-frame clones only and misses some. Here the sample spans about 680,000 clones, about 90% being singletons. Treatment defined: roughly 18 received Ad26.COV2.S at low or high dose, single or two shots; 5 received placebo; per-sample allocation not given. Day 63 following the first vaccine or placebo injection was when the samples were taken. The V gene's germline CDR1 is MNHEY and CDR2 SVGAGI. The germline V and J ends were trimmed by 5 bases and 9 bases, with 13 bases remaining between them. The CDR3 is 12 residues long.

The sequenced sample was peripheral blood, obtained in a trial of Ad26.COV2.S vaccine versus placebo. This clonotype originated in a person between 18 and 65 years old who received the Ad26.COV2.S COVID-19 vaccine or a placebo. The chain employs TRBV6-5 and TRBJ1-2, with a weak D call TRBD1 (6 bases). CDR3 loop: CASSPHRARYTF. For the CDR3, the DNA is TGTGCCAGCAGTCCCCACAGGGCTCGCTACACCTTC.